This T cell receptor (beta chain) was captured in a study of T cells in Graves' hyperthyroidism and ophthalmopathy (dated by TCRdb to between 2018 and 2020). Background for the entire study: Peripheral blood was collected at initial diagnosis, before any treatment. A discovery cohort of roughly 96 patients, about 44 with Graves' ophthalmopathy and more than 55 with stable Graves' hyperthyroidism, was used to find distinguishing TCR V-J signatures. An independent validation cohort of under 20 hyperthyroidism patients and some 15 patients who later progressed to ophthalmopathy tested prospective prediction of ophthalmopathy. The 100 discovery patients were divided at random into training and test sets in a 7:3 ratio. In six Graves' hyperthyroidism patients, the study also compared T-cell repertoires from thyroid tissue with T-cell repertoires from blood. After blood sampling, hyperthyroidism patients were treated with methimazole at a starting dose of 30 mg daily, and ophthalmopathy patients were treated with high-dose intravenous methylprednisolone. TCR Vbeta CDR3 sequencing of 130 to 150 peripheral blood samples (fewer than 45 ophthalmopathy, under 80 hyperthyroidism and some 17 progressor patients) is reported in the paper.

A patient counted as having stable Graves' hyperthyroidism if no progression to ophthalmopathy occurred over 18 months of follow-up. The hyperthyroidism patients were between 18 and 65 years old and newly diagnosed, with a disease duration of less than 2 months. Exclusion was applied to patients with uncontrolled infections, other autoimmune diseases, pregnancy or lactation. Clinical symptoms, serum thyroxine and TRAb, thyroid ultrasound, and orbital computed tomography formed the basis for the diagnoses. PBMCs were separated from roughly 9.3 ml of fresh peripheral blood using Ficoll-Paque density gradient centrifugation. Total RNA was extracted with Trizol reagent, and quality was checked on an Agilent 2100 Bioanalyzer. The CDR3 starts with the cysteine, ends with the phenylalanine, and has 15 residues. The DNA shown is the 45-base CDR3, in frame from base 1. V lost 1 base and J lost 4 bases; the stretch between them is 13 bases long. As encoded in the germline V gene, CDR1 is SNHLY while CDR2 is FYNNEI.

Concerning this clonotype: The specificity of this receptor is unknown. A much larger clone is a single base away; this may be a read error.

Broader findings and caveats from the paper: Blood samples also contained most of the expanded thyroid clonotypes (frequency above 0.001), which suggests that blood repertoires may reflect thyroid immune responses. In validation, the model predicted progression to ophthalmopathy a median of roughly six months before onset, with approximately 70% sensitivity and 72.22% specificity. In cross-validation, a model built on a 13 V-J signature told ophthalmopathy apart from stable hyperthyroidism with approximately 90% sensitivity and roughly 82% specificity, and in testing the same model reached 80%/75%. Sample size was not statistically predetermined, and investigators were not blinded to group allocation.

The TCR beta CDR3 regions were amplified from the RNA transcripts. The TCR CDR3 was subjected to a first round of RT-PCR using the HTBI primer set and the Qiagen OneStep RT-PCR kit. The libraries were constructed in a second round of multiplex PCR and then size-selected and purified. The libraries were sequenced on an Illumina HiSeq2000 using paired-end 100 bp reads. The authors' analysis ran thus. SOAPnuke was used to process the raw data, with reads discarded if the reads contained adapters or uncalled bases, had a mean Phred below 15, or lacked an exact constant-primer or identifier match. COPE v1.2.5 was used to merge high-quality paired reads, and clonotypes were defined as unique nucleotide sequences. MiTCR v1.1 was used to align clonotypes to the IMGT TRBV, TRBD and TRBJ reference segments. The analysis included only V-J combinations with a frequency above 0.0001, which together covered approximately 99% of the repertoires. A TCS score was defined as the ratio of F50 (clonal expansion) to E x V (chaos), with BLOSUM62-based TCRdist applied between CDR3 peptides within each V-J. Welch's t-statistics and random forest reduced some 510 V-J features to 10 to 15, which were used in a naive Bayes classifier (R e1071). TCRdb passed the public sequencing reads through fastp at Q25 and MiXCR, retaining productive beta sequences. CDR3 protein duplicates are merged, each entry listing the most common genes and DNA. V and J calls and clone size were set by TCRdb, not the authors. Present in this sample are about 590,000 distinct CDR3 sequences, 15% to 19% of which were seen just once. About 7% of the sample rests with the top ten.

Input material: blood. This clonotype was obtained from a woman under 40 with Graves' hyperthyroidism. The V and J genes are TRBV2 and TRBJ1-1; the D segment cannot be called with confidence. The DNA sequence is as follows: TGTGCCAGCAGTGAAGAGCAGGATACCAGCACTGAAGCTTTCTTT. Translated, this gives CASSEEQDTSTEAFF. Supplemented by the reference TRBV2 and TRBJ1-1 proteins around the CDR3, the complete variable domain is EPEVTQTPSHQVTQMGQEVILRCVPISNHLYFYWYRQILGQKVEFLVSFYNNEISEKSEIFDDQFSVERPDGSNFTLKIRSTKLEDSAMYFCASSEEQDTSTEAFFGQGTRLTVV.